These 19 T cell receptor beta chains were all obtained from the same sample, sequenced in a study of blood T cell repertoires in COVID-19. The assay was immunoSEQ multiplex PCR, and TCRdb's table has in-frame clones only and misses some. The sample shows about 320,000 clones, around nine tenths of them seen only once. Sequencing was carried out using PBMCs or T cells enriched from blood (not recorded which). All receptors derive from a man aged 60-69 years who had recovered from COVID-19.

The gene calls are TRBV18 and TRBJ2-7; D gene ambiguous. The CDR3 has 12 residues. Trimming pared 2 bases from V and 3 bases from J, leaving 5 bases between. The germline V gene has CDR1 KGHSH and CDR2 LQKENI. DNA of the CDR3: TGTGCCAGCTCACCAAATCTCTACGAGCAGTACTTC. It encodes CASSPNLYEQYF.

This chain uses TRBV6-5 with TRBJ1-1, with 8 bases lining up with TRBD1. The length of the CDR3 is 13 residues. The V gene end was trimmed by 7 bases and the J gene end by 10 bases; junction bases not matched to a gene: 11. Germline lookup yields CDR1 MNHEY and CDR2 SVGAGI. CDR3 loop: CASTRNRGSRAFF. The CDR3 DNA follows: TGTGCCAGCACCAGAAACAGGGGGAGTAGAGCTTTCTTT.

This clone has only one observation. This sequence joins TRBV7-3 and TRBJ2-1; 9 bases are a match to TRBD2. This CDR3 comprises 16 residues. J gave up 1 base and V 5 bases, and 6 bases lay outside the gene matches. Germline lookup yields CDR1 SGHTA and CDR2 FQGTGA. The CDR3 sequence: CASSRYSGRSYNEQFF. The DNA of the CDR3 is TGTGCCAGCAGCCGCTATAGCGGGAGATCCTACAATGAGCAGTTCTTC. Drawing the rest from reference TRBV7-3 and TRBJ2-1, the complete variable domain is GAGVSQTPSNKVTEKGKYVELRCDPISGHTALYWYRQSLGQGPEFLIYFQGTGAADDSGLPNDRFFAVRPEGSVSTLKIQRTERGDSAVYLCASSRYSGRSYNEQFFGPGTRLTVL.

The chain combines TRBV11-1 with TRBJ2-7, with TRBD2 as a possible D gene (6 bases). The germline V gene encodes CDR1 SGHAT and CDR2 FQDESV (reference sequence). The CDR3 consists of 16 residues. With 4 bases removed from V and 0 bases from J, the gap between germline ends came to 16 bases. CDR3 sequence (DNA): TGTGCCAGCAGCTCCGCACGGGGGAGAAGCTCCTACGAGCAGTACTTC. It is translated as CASSSARGRSSYEQYF.

This chain joins TRBV5-1 and TRBJ2-5; 11 bases fit TRBD1. Looked up from germline, CDR1 is SGHRS and CDR2 is YFSETQ. V lost 0 bases to trimming and J lost 5 bases; unmatched junction nucleotides: 18. The length of the CDR3 is 20 residues. Here the CDR3 reads CASSLGVRTGGSVMLETQYF. The CDR3, as DNA: TGCGCCAGCAGCTTGGGCGTACGGACAGGGGGCTCGGTAATGTTGGAGACCCAGTACTTC.

This clone was seen a few times. The identical CDR3 is also encoded by other nucleotide sequences in the sample. The chain employs TRBV5-1 and TRBJ2-3, with TRBD2 matching over 14 bases. Germline trimming cut 4 bases from V and 5 bases from J; bases unmatched to any gene: 3. Germline values: CDR1 SGHRS, CDR2 YFSETQ. The CDR3 spans 15 residues. The CDR3 sequence: CASSLGLAGEDTQYF. CDR3 DNA sequence: TGCGCCAGCAGCCTGGGACTAGCGGGAGAAGATACGCAGTATTTT.

V usage is TRBV5-1 and J usage is TRBJ2-7, with 7 bases aligning to TRBD1. J lost 4 bases, V lost 1 base, and 5 bases had no gene match. Per germline, CDR1 SGHRS and CDR2 YFSETQ. The CDR3 sequence is 14 residues long. The CDR3 spells CASSLLGQAYEQYF. The CDR3 DNA reads TGCGCCAGCAGCTTGCTCGGACAGGCGTACGAGCAGTACTTC. Variable domain in full (rest from reference TRBV5-1 and TRBJ2-7): KAGVTQTPRYLIKTRGQQVTLSCSPISGHRSVSWYQQTPGQGLQFLFEYFSETQRNKGNFPGRFSGRQFSNSRSEMNVSTLELGDSALYLCASSLLGQAYEQYFGPGTRLTVT.

This sequence joins TRBV3-1 (or the pseudogene TRBV3-2) and TRBJ1-1; D possibly corresponds to TRBD1 (6 bases). The CDR3 extends over 14 amino acids. Germline V CDR1 and CDR2: LGHDT, YNNKEL (reference sequence). V was shortened by 2 bases and J by 10 bases, with 17 bases between the two germline ends. The CDR3 coding sequence is TGTGCCAGCAGCCAACCCGGGCCAGGGGCGCGAGCTTTCTTT. Amino acids: CASSQPGPGARAFF.

This chain joins TRBV28 and TRBJ1-4, with unresolved D. V lost 2 bases to trimming and J lost 7 bases, with 5 bases between them. This CDR3 contains 12 residues. The V gene's germline CDR1 is MDHEN and CDR2 SYDVKM. The CDR3 sequence is CASSLVAEKLFF. In DNA, the CDR3 is TGTGCCAGCAGTTTAGTGGCTGAAAAACTGTTTTTT.

The V gene is TRBV19, the J gene TRBJ1-4; no clear D. This CDR3 contains 15 residues. Trimming left V 4 bases short and J 5 bases short, with 14 bases between. CDR1 is LNHDA, CDR2 SQIVND, per germline (reference sequence). CDR3 nucleotide sequence: TGTGCCAGTAGTAGCCGCGCAGGCGGGAATGAAAAACTGTTTTTT. It encodes CASSSRAGGNEKLFF.

This chain connects TRBV28 to TRBJ2-4, with D maybe TRBD2 (6 bases). The germline V and J ends were trimmed by 4 bases and 1 base, with 8 bases remaining between them. This CDR3 is built from 14 residues. In germline, CDR1 is MDHEN, CDR2 SYDVKM. The CDR3 nucleotides are TGTGCCAGCAGTTGGGGGGATGCCAAAAACATTCAGTACTTC. This translates into CASSWGDAKNIQYF.

This chain joins TRBV9 and TRBJ2-3, with a weak D call TRBD2 (5 bases). V was pared by 1 base and J by 6 bases, with 12 bases between. Germline loops: CDR1 SGDLS, CDR2 YYNGEE. The CDR3 contains 14 residues. CDR3 sequence (DNA): TGTGCCAGCAGCGTAAGCGGCCACGCGGATACGCAGTATTTT. Protein: CASSVSGHADTQYF.

This clone was counted a single time. The chain couples TRBV6-2 or TRBV6-3 to TRBJ2-3; possible D gene TRBD1, 7 bases. The CDR3 spans 15 residues. The germline V gene has CDR1 MNHEY and CDR2 SVGEGT. V gave up 5 bases and J gave up 0 bases, with 12 bases separating them. The CDR3 loop reads CASSKQGTSTDTQYF. CDR3 coding DNA: TGTGCCAGCAGTAAACAGGGGACTAGCACAGATACGCAGTATTTT.

This clone occurred a few times. This rearrangement joins TRBV5-1 to TRBJ2-2; the D is unclear. The germline V gene has CDR1 SGHRS and CDR2 YFSETQ. The germline V and J ends were trimmed by 2 bases and 4 bases, with 9 bases remaining between them. This CDR3 comprises 14 residues. CDR3 in amino acids: CASSFQSGTGELFF. The CDR3 bases are TGCGCCAGCAGCTTCCAATCCGGCACCGGGGAGCTGTTTTTT.

The chain carries TRBV6-6 and TRBJ1-5, with D uncertain. V lost 6 bases and J lost 6, with 18 bases in between. Germline CDR1 MNHNY, CDR2 SVGAGI (reference sequence). The CDR3 runs 15 residues. As DNA, the CDR3 is TGTGCCAGCAGAGACGGCCCAACGGGAGTTCAGCCCCAGCATTTT. This codes for CASRDGPTGVQPQHF.

V usage is TRBV2 and J usage is TRBJ1-5, with D unresolved. CDR3 length: 15 residues. The ends were cut back, 3 bases at V and 4 bases at J, with 13 bases in the middle. Germline V CDR1 and CDR2: SNHLY, FYNNEI. In DNA, the CDR3 is TGTGCCAGCAGTGAGAACCCCGGGAGGAATCAGCCCCAGCATTTT. The encoded protein is CASSENPGRNQPQHF.

The chain combines TRBV10-3 with TRBJ1-1, with D possibly being TRBD1 (6 bases). Germline loops: CDR1 ENHRY, CDR2 SYGVKD. This CDR3 spans 15 amino acids. V was trimmed by 0 bases and J by 5 bases, leaving 13 bases between them. The CDR3 DNA follows: TGTGCCATCAGTGAGTCGGGGGCTAGGAAGACTGAAGCTTTCTTT. Encoded protein: CAISESGARKTEAFF.

The V and J genes are TRBV7-2 and TRBJ2-1, with D maybe TRBD2 (5 bases). Per the germline V gene, CDR1 is SGHTA and CDR2 is FQGNSA. This CDR3 comprises 12 residues. Trimming pared 6 bases from V and 8 bases from J, leaving 11 bases between. The CDR3 spells CASRPSFYEQFF. CDR3 DNA sequence: TGTGCCAGCAGGCCTAGCTTCTATGAGCAGTTCTTC.

V gene TRBV11-3 combines with J gene TRBJ1-5; the D is unclear. The CDR3 consists of 16 residues. In germline, CDR1 is SGHNT, CDR2 YENEEA. Trimming cost V 1 base and J 0 bases, with 10 bases left between them. CDR3 bases: TGTGCCAGCAGCTTAGTGGCAGATTTTAGCAATCAGCCCCAGCATTTT. Translating gives CASSLVADFSNQPQHF. The full variable domain, completed using reference TRBV11-3 and TRBJ1-5, is EAGVVQSPRYKIIEKKQPVAFWCNPISGHNTLYWYLQNLGQGPELLIRYENEEAVDDSQLPKDRFSAERLKGVDSTLKIQPAELGDSAVYLCASSLVADFSNQPQHFGDGTRLSIL.